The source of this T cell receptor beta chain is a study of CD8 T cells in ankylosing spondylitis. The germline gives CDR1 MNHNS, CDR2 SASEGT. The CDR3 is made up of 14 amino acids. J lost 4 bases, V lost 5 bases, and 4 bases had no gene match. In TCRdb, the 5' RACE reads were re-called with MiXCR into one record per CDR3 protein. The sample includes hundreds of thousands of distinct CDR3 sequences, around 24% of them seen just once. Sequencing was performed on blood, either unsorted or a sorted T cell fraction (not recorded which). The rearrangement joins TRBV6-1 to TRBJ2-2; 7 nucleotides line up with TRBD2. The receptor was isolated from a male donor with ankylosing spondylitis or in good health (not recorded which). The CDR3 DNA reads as TGTGCCAGCAGTCAGCGGGAAGGCACCGGGGAGCTGTTTTTT. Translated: CASSQREGTGELFF.